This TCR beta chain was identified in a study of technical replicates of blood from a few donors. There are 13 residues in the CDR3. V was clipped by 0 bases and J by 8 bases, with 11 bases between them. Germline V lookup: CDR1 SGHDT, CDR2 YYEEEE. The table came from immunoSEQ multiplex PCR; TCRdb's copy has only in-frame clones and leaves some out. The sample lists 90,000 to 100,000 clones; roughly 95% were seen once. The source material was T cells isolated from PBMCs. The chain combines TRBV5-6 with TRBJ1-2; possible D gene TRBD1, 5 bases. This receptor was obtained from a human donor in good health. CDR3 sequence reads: CASSLGREGGYTF. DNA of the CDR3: TGTGCCAGCAGCTTGGGCAGGGAAGGGGGCTACACCTTC.